The 29 T cell receptor beta chains below were found in one sample sequenced in a study of T cell repertoires in cytomegalovirus infection. No antigen is known for these receptors. A single record per CDR3 protein comes from TCRdb applying MiXCR to the reads. The top ten clones hold about 45% of a sample with around 430,000 distinct CDR3 sequences, about two fifths of them seen once. Here the sequenced sample was cultured PBMCs, taken from culture after CMV antigen stimulation. Every receptor here comes from a human donor in good health (CMV status not recorded). Some clones in this sample may be carry-over from other donors' samples.

This clonotype was picked up a small number of times. J is TRBJ1-5 and V is TRBV12-5; D remains unclear. The germline V gene encodes CDR1 LGHNT and CDR2 FRNRAP. V lost 5 bases and J 6 bases, leaving 8 bases between the germline ends. This CDR3 spans 12 amino acids. The CDR3 loop reads CASGTGSQPQHF. DNA of the CDR3: TGTGCTAGTGGTACGGGTAGTCAGCCCCAGCATTTT.

V gene TRBV7-2 combines with J gene TRBJ2-3, with D possibly being TRBD1 (6 bases). CDR3 length: 16 residues. Trimming took off 7 bases at V and 6 bases at J, with 23 bases between the two ends. From germline, CDR1 is SGHTA and CDR2 FQGNSA. Written as DNA, the CDR3 is TGTGCCAGCACCCCCTCCAAGGCAGGGGCCCGCGATACGCAGTATTTT. This gives the protein CASTPSKAGARDTQYF.

This clonotype was picked up a small number of times. The rearrangement joins TRBV7-6 to TRBJ1-1, with D unresolved. Trimming took 4 bases from V and 3 from J, leaving 6 bases between them. This CDR3 comprises 12 residues. CDR1 is SGHVS, CDR2 FNYEAQ, per germline. CDR3 in DNA: TGTGCCAGCAGCTCACCCTACACTGAAGCTTTCTTT. Translating gives CASSSPYTEAFF. Complete variable domain (other parts from reference TRBV7-6 and TRBJ1-1): GAGVSQSPRYKVTKRGQDVALRCDPISGHVSLYWYRQALGQGPEFLTYFNYEAQQDKSGLPNDRFSAERPEGSISTLTIQRTEQRDSAMYRCASSSPYTEAFFGQGTRLTVV.

J is TRBJ1-2 and V is TRBV5-1; D remains ambiguous. This CDR3 contains 14 residues. The V end lost 0 bases, the J end lost 6 bases, and 12 bases lay between the germline ends. Germline CDR1 is SGHRS and CDR2 is YFSETQ. The CDR3 DNA is TGCGCCAGCAGCTTGGAACGGGGAGTAGATGGCTACACCTTC. Its translation: CASSLERGVDGYTF. The full variable domain, in which reference TRBV5-1 and TRBJ1-2 provide the parts outside the CDR3, is KAGVTQTPRYLIKTRGQQVTLSCSPISGHRSVSWYQQTPGQGLQFLFEYFSETQRNKGNFPGRFSGRQFSNSRSEMNVSTLELGDSALYLCASSLERGVDGYTFGSGTRLTVV.

This clonotype has only a few counts. V gene TRBV10-3 combines with J gene TRBJ2-3, with TRBD2 identical over 8 bases. V lost 6 bases, J lost 8 bases, and 10 bases stayed unmatched. The germline gives CDR1 ENHRY, CDR2 SYGVKD. The CDR3 runs 14 residues. CDR3 sequence (DNA): TGTGCCATCAGCACAACACTCCGGGAGGGTACGCAGTATTTT. Translated, it gives CAISTTLREGTQYF.

In its sample, this clonotype was seen a few times. The CDR3: CASSLGGRNQPQHF. The CDR3 coding sequence is TGTGCCAGCAGTTTGGGGGGGAGGAACCAGCCCCAGCATTTT. The chain couples TRBV12-3 or TRBV12-4 to TRBJ1-5; tentatively, D is TRBD1 (5 bases). The CDR3 length is 14 residues. Trimming cost V 3 bases and J 7 bases, with 13 bases left between them.

The rearrangement uses TRBV7-2 and TRBJ2-1; D uncertain. Germline assignment: CDR1 SGHTA and CDR2 FQGNSA. V was cut by 5 bases and J by 10 bases, with 12 bases left in between. The CDR3 contains 12 residues. The CDR3 DNA reads as TGTGCCAGCAGCCGCACACAGCTAGAGCAGTTCTTC. Residues: CASSRTQLEQFF.

The V and J genes are TRBV6-1 and TRBJ1-1, with D unclear. Germline loops: CDR1 MNHNS, CDR2 SASEGT. The CDR3 covers 14 residues. V gave up 1 base and J gave up 4 bases, with 10 bases separating them. CDR3: CASSEGPGRTEAFF. DNA for the CDR3: TGTGCCAGCAGTGAAGGGCCCGGCCGCACTGAAGCTTTCTTT.

The chain has TRBV12-3 or TRBV12-4 and TRBJ2-1, with 8 bases that match TRBD2. Trimming cost V 8 bases and J 0 bases; bases outside gene matches: 3. The length of the CDR3 is 14 residues. CDR3 nucleotides: TGTGCCAGCCAGAGCGGGAGCTCCTACAATGAGCAGTTCTTC. It is translated as CASQSGSSYNEQFF.

The rearrangement links TRBV7-2 to TRBJ2-2; 8 bases agree with TRBD2. Losses at the gene ends were 5 bases for V and 6 bases for J; bases not matched to a gene: 2. Per germline, CDR1 SGHTA and CDR2 FQGNSA. This CDR3 region has 13 residues. For the CDR3, the DNA is TGTGCCAGCAGCCGGGGGGGGGCCGGGGAGCTGTTTTTT. Translated, it gives CASSRGGAGELFF.

This clonotype was counted only a few times. The DNA for the CDR3 is TGTGCCAGCAGGATGGATAACTATGGCTACACCTTC. Residues: CASRMDNYGYTF. This chain links TRBV6-2 or TRBV6-3 with TRBJ1-2; D unresolved. V was clipped by 6 bases and J by 1 base, with 6 bases between them. The CDR3 runs to 12 residues. Per germline, CDR1 MNHEY and CDR2 SVGEGT.

In this sample, this clonotype turned up once. The chain has TRBV2 and TRBJ2-1; a possible D gene is TRBD2 (5 bases). Germline CDR1 is SNHLY and CDR2 is FYNNEI. The ends were cut back, 6 bases at V and 3 bases at J, with 15 bases in the middle. There are 15 residues in the CDR3. The CDR3, as DNA: TGTGCCAGCAGCCCAGCGGTCCCTTACTACAATGAGCAGTTCTTC. This translates into CASSPAVPYYNEQFF.

V gene TRBV29-1 combines with J gene TRBJ2-7, with 10 nucleotides matching TRBD2. Trimming removed 7 bases from V and 3 bases from J; junction bases left unmatched: 6. This CDR3 contains 13 residues. Germline loops: CDR1 SQVTM, CDR2 ANQGSEA. The CDR3 nucleotides are TGCAGCGCCCGGCTAGCGGGGGTCTACGAGCAGTACTTC. Its protein is CSARLAGVYEQYF.

V gene TRBV6-1 combines with J gene TRBJ1-1; D remains unclear. Trimming left V 3 bases short and J 0 bases short, with 11 bases between. The CDR3 is 15 residues long. Germline CDR1 reads MNHNS; CDR2 reads SASEGT. This CDR3 reads CASSELGGLNTEAFF. The CDR3 DNA sequence: TGTGCCAGCAGTGAGCTTGGAGGGTTGAACACTGAAGCTTTCTTT.

The gene calls are TRBV6-6 and TRBJ2-3; a weak D match, TRBD2 (6 bases). The CDR3 loop spans 14 amino acids. V shed 6 bases and J shed 6 bases, with 16 bases lying between them. Germline V CDR1 and CDR2: MNHNY, SVGAGI (reference sequence). The CDR3 nucleotides are TGTGCCAGCAGGGAGGGAATGTCGTCGGATACGCAGTATTTT. This translates into CASREGMSSDTQYF.

This sequence joins TRBV7-6 and TRBJ1-1; no reliable D call. Trimming took off 5 bases at V and 0 bases at J, with 10 bases between the two ends. In germline, CDR1 is SGHVS, CDR2 FNYEAQ. This CDR3 region has 14 residues. CDR3 loop: CASSPNWVNTEAFF. The CDR3, as DNA: TGTGCCAGCAGCCCCAACTGGGTGAACACTGAAGCTTTCTTT.

A few counts support this clonotype. The rearrangement joins TRBV11-2 to TRBJ2-3, with TRBD2 identical over 9 bases. Germline lookup yields CDR1 SGHAT and CDR2 FQNNGV. With 2 bases clipped from V and 2 bases from J, the junction kept 2 bases outside the gene matches. The CDR3 consists of 15 residues. The CDR3 is CASSLLAGTTDTQYF. CDR3 bases: TGTGCCAGCAGCTTACTAGCGGGAACCACAGATACGCAGTATTTT.

A few counts support this clonotype. The chain combines TRBV7-2 with TRBJ2-7; unclear D gene. The CDR3 has 14 residues. Trimming left V 0 bases short and J 2 bases short, with 8 bases between. CDR1 and CDR2 from the germline V gene are SGHTA and FQGNSA. CDR3 in amino acids: CASSLARTTYEQYF. The DNA of the CDR3 is TGTGCCAGCAGCTTAGCTAGGACGACCTACGAGCAGTACTTC.

This chain joins TRBV20-1 and TRBJ2-1; perhaps D is TRBD1 or TRBD2 (5 bases each). The CDR3 extends over 22 amino acids. V lost 0 bases and J lost 4, with 34 bases in between. Germline CDR1 is DFQATT and CDR2 is SNEGSKA (reference sequence). CDR3 protein: CSARDRANHVRGVVMAYNEQFF. The CDR3 region has the DNA TGCAGTGCTAGAGATCGGGCGAACCACGTCCGAGGGGTGGTGATGGCTTACAATGAGCAGTTCTTC.

The V gene is TRBV6-1, the J gene TRBJ1-1; 7 bases align to TRBD1. With 1 base clipped from V and 3 bases from J, the junction kept 8 bases outside the gene matches. CDR3 length: 16 residues. Germline CDR1 and CDR2: MNHNS and SASEGT. The chain's CDR3 is CASSEGGRGWDTEAFF. CDR3 in DNA: TGTGCCAGCAGTGAAGGGGGCAGGGGGTGGGACACTGAAGCTTTCTTT.

The gene calls are TRBV6-1 and TRBJ2-3, with 7 bases fitting TRBD1. CDR3 length: 15 amino acids. From germline, CDR1 is MNHNS and CDR2 SASEGT. V shed 5 bases, J shed 3 bases, and the junction held 8 bases outside the gene matches. The chain's CDR3 is CASSLEGAETDTQYF. CDR3 nucleotides: TGTGCCAGCAGTTTAGAGGGGGCTGAGACAGATACGCAGTATTTT.

This clonotype turned up a few times. The chain links TRBV6-5 to TRBJ2-3; 12 bases are shared with TRBD2. The CDR3 has 19 residues. Trimming took 6 bases from V and 0 from J; bases not matched to a gene: 13. Germline values: CDR1 MNHEY, CDR2 SVGAGI. CDR3 sequence (DNA): TGTGCCAGCAGCCCCGACCCTGGACTAGCGGGGTCTAGCACAGATACGCAGTATTTT. Residues: CASSPDPGLAGSSTDTQYF.

This clonotype was observed at least ten times. The gene calls are TRBV19 and TRBJ1-5; 7 bases agree with TRBD1. The CDR3 runs to 16 residues. Losses at the gene ends were 5 bases for V and 0 bases for J; bases not matched to a gene: 7. Germline CDR1 and CDR2: LNHDA and SQIVND (reference sequence). The CDR3 nucleotides read TGTGCCAGTAGTGTCGGGACAGCCGATAGCAATCAGCCCCAGCATTTT. This codes for CASSVGTADSNQPQHF.

This clonotype was found a few times. The chain links TRBV7-4 to TRBJ2-7; D is perhaps TRBD2 (7 bases). The CDR3 length is 15 residues. The V end was cut by 1 base, the J end by 6 bases, with 16 bases between. The germline V gene has CDR1 SGHVT and CDR2 SQSDAQ. CDR3: CASSLEEGGWPEQYF. CDR3 bases: TGTGCCAGCAGCTTAGAAGAGGGGGGGTGGCCCGAGCAGTACTTC.

Details on this clonotype: As the CDR3 is not closed by the conserved phenylalanine or tryptophan, this likely results from a read error. The chain carries TRBV7-1 and TRBJ2-5, with TRBD1 matching over 8 bases. TRBV7-1 is identified as an open reading frame with a role that is uncertain. The CDR3 length is 15 residues. Trimming took 4 bases from V and 2 from J; bases not matched to a gene: 6. DNA of the CDR3: TGTGCCAGCAGCTGGAGACAGGGGCGTCAAGAGACCCAGTACTTA. This codes for CASSWRQGRQETQYL.

The chain uses TRBV7-6 and TRBJ1-1; D unclear. CDR1 is SGHVS, CDR2 FNYEAQ, per germline. CDR3 length equals 12 residues. V was clipped by 1 base and J by 7 bases, with 7 bases between them. Written as DNA, the CDR3 is TGTGCCAGCAGCTTAGATGTCAATGAAGCTTTCTTT. Its protein is CASSLDVNEAFF.

Only a few counts were recorded for this clonotype. This chain links TRBV7-2 with TRBJ2-2; 14 bases match TRBD2. The V segment lost 3 bases and the J segment 0 bases; nucleotides outside the gene matches: 3. Germline loops: CDR1 SGHTA, CDR2 FQGNSA. The CDR3 has 18 residues. This CDR3 is CASSLGLAGAANTGELFF. CDR3 DNA: TGTGCCAGCAGCTTGGGACTAGCGGGGGCCGCGAACACCGGGGAGCTGTTTTTT.

In its sample, this clonotype was seen a few times. The V and J genes are TRBV12-3 or TRBV12-4 and TRBJ1-5; D unresolved. The CDR3 loop spans 14 amino acids. Trimming cost V 7 bases and J 5 bases, with 15 bases left between them. For the CDR3, the DNA is TGTGCCAGCACCCCAGATAGCGTCTATCAGCCCCAGCATTTT. Its translation: CASTPDSVYQPQHF.

V gene TRBV7-8 combines with J gene TRBJ1-2, with 8 bases identical to TRBD1. The CDR3 runs 16 residues. J was trimmed by 4 bases and V by 5 bases; bases with no gene match: 12. Per germline, CDR1 SGHVS and CDR2 FQNEAQ. The CDR3 bases are TGTGCCAGCAGCCATAGCCACCGGGACAGGAGCTATGGCTACACCTTC. Protein product: CASSHSHRDRSYGYTF.